This T cell receptor beta chain was recorded in a study of Graves' ophthalmopathy and Graves' hyperthyroidism. J gave up 5 bases and V 6 bases, and 11 bases lay outside the gene matches. CDR3 size: 15 residues. CDR1 MNHEY and CDR2 SMNVEV come from the germline V gene (reference sequence). Exclusion covered patients with other autoimmune diseases or uncontrolled infections (as well as pregnancy or lactation). This clonotype has a count of ten or more. Transcripts of RNA were the source for amplifying TCR beta CDR3 regions. Second-round multiplex PCR came after first-round RT-PCR with HTBI primers. TCRdb re-called the multiplex PCR reads through MiXCR, storing one row per CDR3 protein. The sample consists of hundreds of thousands of distinct CDR3 sequences, 22% of them appearing once.

The sequenced sample was peripheral blood. V gene TRBV27 combines with J gene TRBJ2-5; TRBD2 matches 8 bases. This sequence originates from a woman in her late teens or twenties with stable Graves' hyperthyroidism. Some clones in this sample may be carry-over from other donors' samples. CDR3: CASRPGLGDQETQYF. The CDR3 DNA sequence: TGTGCCAGCAGACCGGGACTAGGGGATCAGGAGACCCAGTACTTC.